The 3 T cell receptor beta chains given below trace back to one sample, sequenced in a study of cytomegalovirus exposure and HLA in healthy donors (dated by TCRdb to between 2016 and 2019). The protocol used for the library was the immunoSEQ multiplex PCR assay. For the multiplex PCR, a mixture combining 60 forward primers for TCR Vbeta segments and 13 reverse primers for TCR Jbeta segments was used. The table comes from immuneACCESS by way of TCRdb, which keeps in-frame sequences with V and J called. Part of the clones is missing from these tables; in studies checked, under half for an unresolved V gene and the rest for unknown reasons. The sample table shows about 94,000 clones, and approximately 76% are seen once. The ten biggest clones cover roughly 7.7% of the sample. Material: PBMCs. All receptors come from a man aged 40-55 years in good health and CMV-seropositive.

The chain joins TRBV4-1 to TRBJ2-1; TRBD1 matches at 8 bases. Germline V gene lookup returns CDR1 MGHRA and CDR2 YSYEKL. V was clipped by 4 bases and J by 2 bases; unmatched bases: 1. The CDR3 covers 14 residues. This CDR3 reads CASSPDRAYNEQFF. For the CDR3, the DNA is TGCGCCAGCAGCCCGGACAGGGCCTACAATGAGCAGTTCTTC.

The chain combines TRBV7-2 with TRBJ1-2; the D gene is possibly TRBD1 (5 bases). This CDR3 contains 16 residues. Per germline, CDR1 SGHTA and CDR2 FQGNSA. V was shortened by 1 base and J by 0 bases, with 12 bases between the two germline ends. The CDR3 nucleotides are TGTGCCAGCAGCTTAGGGGGGGGTGCGACTAACTATGGCTACACCTTC. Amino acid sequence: CASSLGGGATNYGYTF.

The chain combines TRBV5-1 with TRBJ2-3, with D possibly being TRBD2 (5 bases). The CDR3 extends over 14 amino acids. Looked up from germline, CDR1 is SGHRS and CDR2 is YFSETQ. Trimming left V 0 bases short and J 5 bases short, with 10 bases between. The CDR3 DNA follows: TGCGCCAGCAGCTTGGAACTAGAGAGAGATACGCAGTATTTT. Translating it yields CASSLELERDTQYF.